The source of this TCR beta chain is a study of regulatory T cells in long-lasting Graves disease. This clonotype showed up just a few times. Time point defined: newly diagnosed GD, antithyroid drugs for less than 3 months. Researchers made the TCR library from RNA that was extracted from PBMCs. Germline V gives CDR1 MGHRA, CDR2 YSYEKL. V was trimmed by 0 bases and J by 4 bases, leaving 18 bases between them. The CDR3 is 17 amino acids. Through Arm-PCR of CDR3 regions and iRepertoire HTBI primers, TCR beta libraries were built. TCRdb processed the multiplex PCR reads anew with MiXCR; each CDR3 protein has one entry. This sample has 350,000 to 500,000 distinct CDR3 sequences, with around 17% found just once. These data also featured in a second study, about T cells in Graves' hyperthyroidism and ophthalmopathy.

The clonotype was recovered from a woman under 30 with Graves disease. The source was peripheral blood mononuclear cells (PBMCs), collected at new diagnosis, from a patient treated with antithyroid drugs. The chain combines TRBV4-1 with TRBJ2-5; possibly TRBD1 for D (6 bases). The CDR3 region has the DNA TGCGCCAGCAGCCAAGATCCAGGCAGGGGTGGACGAGAGACCCAGTACTTC. Amino acid sequence: CASSQDPGRGGRETQYF.